This is a list of T cell receptor beta chains from one sample in a study of beta chain features in type 1 diabetes. Data came from immunoSEQ multiplex PCR; TCRdb stores just in-frame clones and leaves some out. This sample has some 290,000 clones, with 20% to 25% found just once. The sample was naive CD4+ T cells from blood. The receptors were gathered from a woman aged 25 to 39 with type 1 diabetes. Each CDR3 is given with its conserved first and last residue. D genes are given only for firm matches. Clone size is given for some rows only: seen once, a few or many times, or a class if the clone is expanded.

cdr3_aa	cdr3_nt	v_call	j_call	clone_size	d_call
CASSSGQYYEQYF	TGTGCCAGCAGCAGCGGACAGTACTACGAGCAGTACTTC	TRBV21-1	TRBJ2-7	NA	NA
CASSSTSAKNIQYF	TGTGCCAGCAGTTCGACTAGTGCCAAAAACATTCAGTACTTC	TRBV28	TRBJ2-4	few	NA
CASSVERGGSYNEQFF	TGTGCCAGCAGCGTAGAGCGCGGGGGCTCCTACAATGAGCAGTTCTTC	TRBV9	TRBJ2-1	NA	TRBD2
CTVFMANGDYGYTF	TGCACCGTATTCATGGCCAACGGGGACTATGGCTACACCTTC	TRBV29-1	TRBJ1-2	few	NA
CASSLGTQGGETQYF	TGTGCCAGCAGCTTAGGCACCCAAGGCGGGGAGACCCAGTACTTC	TRBV7-8	TRBJ2-5	few	NA
CSVTGQNTEAFF	TGCAGCGTCACGGGACAGAACACTGAAGCTTTCTTT	TRBV29-1	TRBJ1-1	few	NA
CSVLEVPKAFF	TGCAGCGTCCTCGAGGTTCCAAAAGCTTTCTTT	TRBV29-1	TRBJ1-1	NA	NA
CASSLATSGYNEQFF	TGCGCCAGCAGCTTGGCTACCAGCGGCTACAATGAGCAGTTCTTC	TRBV5-1	TRBJ2-1	few	NA
CASRLTDGGIRDLLGTEAFF	TGCGCCAGCCGCCTAACCGATGGGGGGATTCGGGATCTCTTGGGCACTGAAGCTTTCTTT	TRBV5-1	TRBJ1-1	NA	NA
CASRPGSRDQPQHF	TGTGCCAGCAGACCCGGGAGCCGGGATCAGCCCCAGCATTTT	TRBV28	TRBJ1-5	NA	NA